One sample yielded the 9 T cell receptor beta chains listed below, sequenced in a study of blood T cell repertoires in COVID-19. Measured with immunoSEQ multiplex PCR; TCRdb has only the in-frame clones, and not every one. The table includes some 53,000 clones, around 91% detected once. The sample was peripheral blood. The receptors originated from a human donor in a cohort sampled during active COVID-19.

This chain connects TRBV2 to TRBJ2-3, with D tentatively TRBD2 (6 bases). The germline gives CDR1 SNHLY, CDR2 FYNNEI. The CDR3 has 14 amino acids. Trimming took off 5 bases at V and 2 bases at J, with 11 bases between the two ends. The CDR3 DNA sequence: TGTGCCAGCAGTCGGGAGAGGGACACAGATACGCAGTATTTT. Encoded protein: CASSRERDTDTQYF.

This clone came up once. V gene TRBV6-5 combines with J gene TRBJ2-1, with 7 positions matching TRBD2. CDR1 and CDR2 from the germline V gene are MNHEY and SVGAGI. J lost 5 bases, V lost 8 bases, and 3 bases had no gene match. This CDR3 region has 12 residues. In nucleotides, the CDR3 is TGTGCCAGCCAACTAGCGAACAATGAGCAGTTCTTC. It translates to CASQLANNEQFF.

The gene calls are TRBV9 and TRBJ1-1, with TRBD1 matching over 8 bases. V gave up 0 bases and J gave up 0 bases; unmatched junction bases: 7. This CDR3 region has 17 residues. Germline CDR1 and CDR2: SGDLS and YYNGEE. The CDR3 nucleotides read TGTGCCAGCAGCGTAGACCCCACAGGGGGTATGAACACTGAAGCTTTCTTT. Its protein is CASSVDPTGGMNTEAFF.

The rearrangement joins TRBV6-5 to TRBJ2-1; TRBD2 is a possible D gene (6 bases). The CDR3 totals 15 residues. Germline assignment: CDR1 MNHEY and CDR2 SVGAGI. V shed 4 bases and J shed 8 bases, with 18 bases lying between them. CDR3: CASSFEGGFTHEQFF. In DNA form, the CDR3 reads TGTGCCAGCAGTTTCGAGGGAGGTTTTACCCATGAGCAGTTCTTC.

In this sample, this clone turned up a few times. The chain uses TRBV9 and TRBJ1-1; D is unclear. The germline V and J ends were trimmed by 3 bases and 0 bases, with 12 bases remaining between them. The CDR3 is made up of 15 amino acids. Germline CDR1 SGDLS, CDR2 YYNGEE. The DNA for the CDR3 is TGTGCCAGCAGCGCACCATTAGAAATGAACACTGAAGCTTTCTTT. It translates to CASSAPLEMNTEAFF.

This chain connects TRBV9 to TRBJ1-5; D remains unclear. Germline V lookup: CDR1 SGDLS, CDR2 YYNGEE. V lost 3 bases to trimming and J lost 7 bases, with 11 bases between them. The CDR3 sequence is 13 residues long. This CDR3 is CASSGSPGQPQHF. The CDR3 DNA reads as TGTGCCAGCAGCGGATCCCCGGGGCAGCCCCAGCATTTT. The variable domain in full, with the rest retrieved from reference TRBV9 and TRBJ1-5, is DSGVTQTPKHLITATGQRVTLRCSPRSGDLSVYWYQQSLDQGLQFLIQYYNGEERAKGNILERFSAQQFPDLHSELNLSSLELGDSALYFCASSGSPGQPQHFGDGTRLSIL.

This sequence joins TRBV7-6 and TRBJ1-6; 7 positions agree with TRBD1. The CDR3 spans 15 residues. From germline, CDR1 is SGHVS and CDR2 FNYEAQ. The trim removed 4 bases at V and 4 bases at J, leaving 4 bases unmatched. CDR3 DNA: TGTGCCAGCAGCTACGGGACAGTTTATAATTCACCCCTCCACTTT. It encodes CASSYGTVYNSPLHF.

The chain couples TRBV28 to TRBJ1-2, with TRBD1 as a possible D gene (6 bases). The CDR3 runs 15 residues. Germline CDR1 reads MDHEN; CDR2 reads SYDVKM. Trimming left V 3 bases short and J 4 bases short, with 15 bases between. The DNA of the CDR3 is TGTGCCAGCAGTTTGGGCAGGGGTCAGGTCTATGGCTACACCTTC. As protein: CASSLGRGQVYGYTF.

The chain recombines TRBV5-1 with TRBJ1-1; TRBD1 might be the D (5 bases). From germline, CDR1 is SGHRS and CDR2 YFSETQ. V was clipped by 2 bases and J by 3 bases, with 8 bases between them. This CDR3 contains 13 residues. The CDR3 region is CASSLGVDTEAFF. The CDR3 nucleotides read TGCGCCAGCAGCTTAGGGGTGGACACTGAAGCTTTCTTT.